This TCR beta chain was captured in a study of T cells in Graves' hyperthyroidism and ophthalmopathy (dated by TCRdb to about 2019). The study in broad terms: TCR V-J signatures able to tell the groups apart were searched for in a discovery cohort of some 100 patients, of whom more than 40 had Graves' ophthalmopathy and about 55 had stable Graves' hyperthyroidism. The paper describes TCR Vbeta CDR3 sequencing of 135 peripheral blood samples, made up of roughly 45 ophthalmopathy patients, 70 to 80 hyperthyroidism patients and 17 progressor patients. Once sampling was done, hyperthyroidism patients were given methimazole at a starting dose of 30 mg daily, whereas ophthalmopathy patients were given high-dose intravenous methylprednisolone. The 95 to 100 discovery patients were randomly divided into training and test sets at a 7:3 ratio. In addition, the study compared T-cell repertoires in thyroid tissue and in blood from five to seven Graves' hyperthyroidism patients. Whether ophthalmopathy could be predicted prospectively was tested in an independent validation cohort made up of roughly 19 hyperthyroidism patients plus 17 patients who later progressed to ophthalmopathy. Overall study outcomes, separate from this receptor: No statistical method was used to fix the sample size in advance, and group allocation was not hidden from the investigators. During validation, the model predicted progression to ophthalmopathy a median of about 6.3 months ahead of onset, with roughly 65% sensitivity and 72% to 85% specificity. Ophthalmopathy was separated from stable hyperthyroidism by a 13 V-J signature model, with 85% to 90% sensitivity and around 81% specificity obtained in cross-validation and 80%/75% obtained in testing. Most expanded thyroid clonotypes (frequency above 0.001) were also detected in blood, a finding suggesting that blood repertoires may reflect thyroid immune responses.

Exclusion was applied to patients with uncontrolled infections, other autoimmune diseases, pregnancy or lactation. Diagnoses were established on the basis of clinical symptoms, serum thyroxine and TRAb, thyroid ultrasound, and orbital computed tomography. Trizol reagent was used to extract total RNA, and RNA quality was then checked on an Agilent 2100 Bioanalyzer. Comments on this clonotype: Its specific antigen is unknown. Base qualities are not provided; no much larger clone lies one nucleotide away.

From cysteine to phenylalanine, the CDR3 is 14 amino acids long. The entry retains the CDR3 DNA only, 42 bases that are in frame from base 1. The CDR1 and CDR2 encoded by the germline V gene (reference sequence) are DFQATT and SNEGSKA. V is clipped by 4 bases and J by 1 base, and the sequence between their germline boundaries is 13 bases long. The TCR beta CDR3 regions were amplified from RNA transcripts. A first-round RT-PCR of the TCR CDR3 used the HTBI primer set with the Qiagen OneStep RT-PCR kit. The libraries were constructed in a second round of multiplex PCR and then size-selected and purified. The libraries were sequenced on an Illumina HiSeq2000 using paired-end 100 bp reads. The authors processed their data as follows. Raw data were processed with SOAPnuke, discarding reads with adapters, uncalled bases, mean Phred below 15, or no exact constant-primer or identifier match. High-quality paired reads were merged with COPE v1.2.5, and unique nucleotide sequences were defined as clonotypes. MiTCR v1.1 was used to align clonotypes to the IMGT TRBV, TRBD and TRBJ reference segments. Analysis was restricted to V-J combinations with a frequency above 0.0001, which covered 99% to 99.2% of repertoires. The TCS score was defined as the ratio of F50 (clonal expansion) to E x V (chaos), calculated using BLOSUM62-based TCRdist between CDR3 peptides within each V-J. Welch's t-statistics and random forest reduced fewer than 550 V-J features to some 14, which were used in a naive Bayes classifier (R e1071). The similarity between thyroid and blood repertoires was quantified using the Morisita-Horn index. TCRdb reprocessing: public reads trimmed at Q25 with fastp, clones called with MiXCR, in-frame beta chains kept. Entries are consolidated by CDR3 protein sequence, retaining the most common genes and DNA. TCRdb, not the authors, supplied the V and J calls. This sample is represented by 550,000 to 700,000 distinct CDR3 sequences; roughly 50% of them were singletons. The ten top clones hold about 20% of the sample.

The chain joins TRBV20-1 to TRBJ2-5, with TRBD2 as a weak D call on 5 bases. Source material: peripheral blood or thyroid tissue (not recorded which). The receptor's source is an adult woman with Graves' disease, either hyperthyroidism or ophthalmopathy (not recorded which). The DNA is TGCAGTGCTATTGGTCTGGGGAGCCAAGAGACCCAGTACTTC. It is translated as CSAIGLGSQETQYF.